The next 20 T cell receptor beta chains were all read from a single sample in a study of T cells in Graves' hyperthyroidism and ophthalmopathy. Amplification of TCR beta CDR3 regions was performed using RNA transcripts as template. TCR CDR3 regions were first amplified by RT-PCR with HTBI primers. TCRdb recomputed calls from the multiplex PCR reads with MiXCR, one row per CDR3 protein. The sample consists of 500,000 to 650,000 distinct CDR3 sequences, nearly 20% of them appearing once. Sequencing was performed on blood. These receptors all come from a man aged 40-49 years with Graves' ophthalmopathy.

This clonotype was found a few times. V usage is TRBV3-1 and J usage is TRBJ2-3; D remains ambiguous. Trimming stripped 1 base from V and 0 bases from J, with 8 bases between. Looked up from germline, CDR1 is LGHDT and CDR2 is YNNKEL (reference sequence). The CDR3 is 15 residues long. DNA for the CDR3: TGTGCCAGCAGCCAAGGCCCTGGAAGCACAGATACGCAGTATTTT. Its protein product is CASSQGPGSTDTQYF.

This clonotype was observed a handful of times. The chain recombines TRBV15 with TRBJ2-5; D not resolved. The CDR3 runs 16 residues. CDR1 and CDR2 from the germline V gene are LNHNV and YYDKDF (reference sequence). Trimming took 0 bases from V and 3 from J, leaving 14 bases between them. The CDR3 loop is CATSRDLGAVEETQYF. The CDR3 nucleotides read TGTGCCACCAGCAGAGATTTAGGCGCCGTCGAAGAGACCCAGTACTTC.

In DNA, the CDR3 is TGCGCCAGCAGCTTGGTTAGGCTAGCGGAAGAGACCCAGTACTTC. This codes for CASSLVRLAEETQYF. The chain employs TRBV5-1 and TRBJ2-5, with 7 bases that match TRBD2. The CDR3 sequence is 15 residues long. Per germline, CDR1 SGHRS and CDR2 YFSETQ. With V trimmed by 0 bases and J by 3 bases, 5 bases remained unmatched.

This sequence joins TRBV19 and TRBJ1-6, with 7 nucleotides matching TRBD1. V was clipped by 8 bases and J by 5 bases; unmatched bases: 6. CDR1 and CDR2 (germline): LNHDA, SQIVND (reference sequence). This CDR3 has 14 residues. For the CDR3, the DNA is TGTGCCAGTTCCGAAGACAGGGATAATTCACCCCTCCACTTT. Its protein product is CASSEDRDNSPLHF.

This clonotype was observed many times. The rearrangement uses TRBV2 and TRBJ1-1; a possible D gene is TRBD1 (5 bases). Germline CDR1 SNHLY, CDR2 FYNNEI. V lost 7 bases, J lost 1 base, and 25 bases lay in between. The CDR3 spans 18 residues. The CDR3 DNA follows: TGTGCCAGCATCAACCGTATATTCCAACAGGTCGGGAACACTGAAGCTTTCTTT. Protein: CASINRIFQQVGNTEAFF.

This CDR3 is CASSVEGRSGYTF. CDR3 nucleotides: TGTGCCAGCAGCGTAGAGGGGAGGAGCGGCTACACCTTC. This chain links TRBV9 with TRBJ1-2; D is possibly TRBD1 (5 bases). Germline V gene data show CDR1 as SGDLS and CDR2 as YYNGEE. The CDR3 is made up of 13 amino acids. V was pared by 0 bases and J by 8 bases, with 11 bases between.

The chain has TRBV2 and TRBJ1-4; D is undetermined. The CDR3 has 17 residues. Between the trimmed V and J ends, which lost 0 bases and 10 bases, there was a span of 21 bases. Germline loops: CDR1 SNHLY, CDR2 FYNNEI. The DNA for the CDR3 is TGTGCCAGCAGTGAAGCCGACCAGGTAGTAGGTCGCGGAAAACTGTTTTTT. Encoded protein: CASSEADQVVGRGKLFF.

This clonotype was counted ten times or more. The V call is TRBV7-2, the J call TRBJ1-5; the D gene is possibly TRBD1 (5 bases). Trimming stripped 1 base from V and 7 bases from J, with 8 bases between. The CDR3 has 13 residues. Germline V gives CDR1 SGHTA, CDR2 FQGNSA. The CDR3 loop reads CASSLVGGQPQHF. The DNA for the CDR3 is TGTGCCAGCAGCTTAGTGGGGGGACAGCCCCAGCATTTT.

This clonotype came up many times. The genes are TRBV12-3 or TRBV12-4 and TRBJ1-5; tentative D call: TRBD1 (5 bases). The CDR3 consists of 15 residues. V gave up 6 bases and J gave up 3 bases, with 15 bases separating them. The CDR3 DNA sequence: TGTGCCAGCAGCCCTTCCCAGGGAGTCAATCAGCCCCAGCATTTT. This translates into CASSPSQGVNQPQHF.

The sample holds a few counts of this clonotype. The J gene is TRBJ2-5, the V gene TRBV9, with D unclear. The CDR3 totals 12 residues. CDR1 is SGDLS and CDR2 is YYNGEE in the germline V gene. Deletions cut 2 bases from V and 7 bases from J, with 9 bases between. CDR3 in amino acids: CASSVAEGTQYF. CDR3 bases: TGTGCCAGCAGCGTGGCGGAAGGGACCCAGTACTTC.

Comment on this clonotype: A clone one base away is much larger, so this may be a read error. Here the CDR3 DNA reads TGTGTCAGCTCACCACCGGGAACTCCCTACGAGCAGTACTTC. It translates to CVSSPPGTPYEQYF. The V and J genes are TRBV18 and TRBJ2-7; perhaps TRBD2 as D (5 bases). The germline V gene encodes CDR1 KGHSH and CDR2 LQKENI. The CDR3 contains 14 residues.

This clonotype appeared once. The CDR3: CASSFDPGTTPGELFF. Written as DNA, the CDR3 is TGTGCCAGCAGCTTTGACCCAGGGACCACCCCCGGGGAGCTGTTTTTT. The rearrangement joins TRBV7-9 to TRBJ2-2, with D perhaps matching TRBD1 or TRBD2 (5 bases each). CDR1 SEHNR and CDR2 FQNEAQ come from the germline V gene (reference sequence). The CDR3 sequence is 16 residues long. Trimming left V 3 bases short and J 6 bases short, with 17 bases between. Variable domain in full (rest from reference TRBV7-9 and TRBJ2-2): DTGVSQNPRHKITKRGQNVTFRCDPISEHNRLYWYRQTLGQGPEFLTYFQNEAQLEKSRLLSDRFSAERPKGSFSTLEIQRTEQGDSAMYLCASSFDPGTTPGELFFGEGSRLTVL.

This chain joins TRBV20-1 and TRBJ2-1, with D tentatively TRBD2 (7 bases). Germline V gene lookup returns CDR1 DFQATT and CDR2 SNEGSKA (reference sequence). The CDR3 spans 17 residues. The V end was cut by 6 bases, the J end by 10 bases, with 31 bases between. In DNA, the CDR3 is TGCAGTGCCGAACCCTCATTGATGGGGGAGGGGGGTTGGGAGCAGTTCTTC. Amino acid sequence: CSAEPSLMGEGGWEQFF.

This clonotype was recorded a few times. The V gene is TRBV7-6, the J gene TRBJ2-7; D perhaps matches TRBD1 (6 bases). V was trimmed by 5 bases and J by 4 bases, leaving 12 bases between them. The CDR3 is 13 amino acids. Germline CDR1 SGHVS, CDR2 FNYEAQ. CDR3 residues: CASSRDTLYEQYF. CDR3 sequence (DNA): TGTGCCAGCAGCAGGGACACCTTATACGAGCAGTACTTC.

The table lists this clonotype with a few counts. The DNA of the CDR3 is TGCGCCAGCAGCCAGGGACTAGCGGATTACACCGGGGAGCTGTTTTTT. Its translation is CASSQGLADYTGELFF. The chain employs TRBV4-3 and TRBJ2-2, with 11 bases lining up with TRBD2. CDR1 is LGHNA and CDR2 is YSLEER in the germline V gene. The V segment lost 3 bases and the J segment 3 bases; nucleotides outside the gene matches: 3. The CDR3 has 16 residues.

Many counts were recorded for this clonotype. The gene calls are TRBV7-2 and TRBJ2-7; a weak D match, TRBD1 (5 bases). The CDR3 consists of 15 residues. Trimming removed 2 bases from V and 4 bases from J, with 15 bases in between. Germline lookup yields CDR1 SGHTA and CDR2 FQGNSA. The CDR3 is CASSLWQGITYEQYF. CDR3 sequence (DNA): TGTGCCAGCAGCTTATGGCAGGGAATTACGTACGAGCAGTACTTC.

This clonotype appeared many times. This chain links TRBV7-2 with TRBJ2-2; TRBD1 might be the D (6 bases). The CDR3 consists of 15 residues. Trimming removed 5 bases from V and 7 bases from J, with 17 bases in between. The germline CDR1 and CDR2 sequences are SGHTA and FQGNSA. The CDR3, as DNA: TGTGCCAGCAGCGGATACTCTACAGGGATCGGGGAGCTGTTTTTT. Protein: CASSGYSTGIGELFF.

The gene calls are TRBV11-2 and TRBJ2-1; D is ambiguous. This CDR3 is 14 amino acids long. V lost 2 bases and J lost 8, with 13 bases in between. Germline assignment: CDR1 SGHAT and CDR2 FQNNGV. CDR3 sequence: CASSLTDRDYEQFF. CDR3 DNA: TGTGCCAGCAGCTTAACGGATAGAGATTATGAGCAGTTCTTC.

A few counts support this clonotype. The chain couples TRBV4-2 to TRBJ2-7; D possibly corresponds to TRBD1 (5 bases). The germline V gene encodes CDR1 LGHNA and CDR2 YNFKEQ. V was trimmed by 4 bases and J by 7 bases, leaving 17 bases between them. The CDR3 is 14 residues long. CDR3 DNA: TGTGCCAGCAGCCCCCCCGACAGAGTCCGGGAGCAGTACTTC. Its translation is CASSPPDRVREQYF.

The table lists this clonotype with many counts. The gene calls are TRBV4-2 and TRBJ2-5; TRBD2 matches 8 bases. CDR3 length: 14 amino acids. Germline CDR1 and CDR2: LGHNA and YNFKEQ. The V gene end was trimmed by 4 bases and the J gene end by 1 base; junction bases not matched to a gene: 2. The CDR3 reads CASSRTSGQETQYF. CDR3 DNA sequence: TGTGCCAGCAGCCGTACTAGCGGCCAAGAGACCCAGTACTTC.